This T cell receptor (beta chain) was retrieved from a study of cytomegalovirus exposure and HLA in healthy donors. Study information: Early on, a data release was issued that held roughly 86 million unique TCRs from HLA-typed donors. General observations from the study: Most TCR beta V segments were productive about 87% or about 30% of the time in an earlier analysis. A later analysis found most CMV-associated TCR beta chains apparently HLA-restricted. In a later analysis, TCR association rates varied by HLA locus: DRB1 most, HLA-C fewest.

Primers: 60 Vbeta forward and 13 Jbeta reverse. Method: immunoSEQ multiplex PCR; TCRdb's copy keeps in-frame clones and lacks some. Altogether fewer than 100,000 clones are present, roughly 78% being singletons, with the ten largest covering about 0.71%. In the case of this clone: Its target is unknown.

Germline CDR1 reads KGHSH; CDR2 reads LQKENI. The CDR3 covers 18 residues. Germline trimming cut 3 bases from V and 3 bases from J; bases unmatched to any gene: 15. Input material: PBMCs. The V gene is TRBV18, the J gene TRBJ1-1, with 8 bases matching TRBD1. The sequence came from a woman between 55 and 75 years old in good health and CMV-seronegative. The CDR3 nucleotides read TGTGCCAGCTCACCTATGATAGGACAGGGAGGAAAGGACACTGAAGCTTTCTTT. This translates into CASSPMIGQGGKDTEAFF.